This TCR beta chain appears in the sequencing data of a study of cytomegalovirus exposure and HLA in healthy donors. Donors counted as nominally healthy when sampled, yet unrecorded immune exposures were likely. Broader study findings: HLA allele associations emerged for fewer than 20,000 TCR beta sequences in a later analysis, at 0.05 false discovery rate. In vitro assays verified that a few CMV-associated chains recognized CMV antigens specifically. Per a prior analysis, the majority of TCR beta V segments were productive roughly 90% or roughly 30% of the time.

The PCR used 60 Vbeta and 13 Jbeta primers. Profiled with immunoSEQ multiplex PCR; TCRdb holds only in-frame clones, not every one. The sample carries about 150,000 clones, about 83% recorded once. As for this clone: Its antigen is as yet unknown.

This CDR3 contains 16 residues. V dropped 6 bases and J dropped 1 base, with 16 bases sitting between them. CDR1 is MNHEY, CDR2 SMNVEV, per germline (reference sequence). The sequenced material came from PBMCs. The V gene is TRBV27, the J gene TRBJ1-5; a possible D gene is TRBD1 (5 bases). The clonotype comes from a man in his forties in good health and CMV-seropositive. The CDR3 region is CASSPAGVWSNQPQHF. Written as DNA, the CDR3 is TGTGCCAGCAGCCCCGCGGGGGTCTGGAGCAATCAGCCCCAGCATTTT.